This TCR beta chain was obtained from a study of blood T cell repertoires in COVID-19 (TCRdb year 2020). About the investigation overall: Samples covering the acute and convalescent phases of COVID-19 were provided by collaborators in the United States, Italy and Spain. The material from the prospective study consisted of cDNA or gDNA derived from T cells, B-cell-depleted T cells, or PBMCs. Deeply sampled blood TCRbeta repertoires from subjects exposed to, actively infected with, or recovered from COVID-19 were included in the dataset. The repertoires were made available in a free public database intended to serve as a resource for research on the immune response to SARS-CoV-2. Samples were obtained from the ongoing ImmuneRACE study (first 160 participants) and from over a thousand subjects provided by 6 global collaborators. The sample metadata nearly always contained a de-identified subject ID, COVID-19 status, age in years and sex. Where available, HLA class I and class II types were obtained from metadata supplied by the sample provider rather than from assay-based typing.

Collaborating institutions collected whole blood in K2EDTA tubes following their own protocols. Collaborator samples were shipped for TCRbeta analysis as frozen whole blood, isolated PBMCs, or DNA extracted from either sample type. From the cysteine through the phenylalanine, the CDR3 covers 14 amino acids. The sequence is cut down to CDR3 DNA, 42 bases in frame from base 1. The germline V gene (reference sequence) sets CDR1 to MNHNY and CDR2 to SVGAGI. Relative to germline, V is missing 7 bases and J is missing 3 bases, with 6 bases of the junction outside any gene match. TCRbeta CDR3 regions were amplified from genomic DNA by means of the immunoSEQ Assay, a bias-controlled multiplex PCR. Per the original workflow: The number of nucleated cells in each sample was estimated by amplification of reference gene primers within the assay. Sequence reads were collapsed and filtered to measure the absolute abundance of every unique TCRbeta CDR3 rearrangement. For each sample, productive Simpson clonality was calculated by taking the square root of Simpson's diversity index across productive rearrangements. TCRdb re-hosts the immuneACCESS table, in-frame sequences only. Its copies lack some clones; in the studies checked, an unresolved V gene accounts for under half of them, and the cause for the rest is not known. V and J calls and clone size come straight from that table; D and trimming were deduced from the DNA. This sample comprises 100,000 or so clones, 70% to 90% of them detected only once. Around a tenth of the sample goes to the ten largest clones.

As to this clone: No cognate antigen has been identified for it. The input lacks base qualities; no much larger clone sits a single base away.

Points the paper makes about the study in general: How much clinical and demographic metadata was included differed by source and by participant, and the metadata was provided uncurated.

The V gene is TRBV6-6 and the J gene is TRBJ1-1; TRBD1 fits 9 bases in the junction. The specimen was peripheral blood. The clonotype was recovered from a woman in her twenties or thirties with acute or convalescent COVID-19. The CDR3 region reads CASTRRTGDTEAFF. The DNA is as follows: TGTGCCAGCACCCGAAGGACAGGGGACACTGAAGCTTTCTTT.